The 15 T cell receptor beta chains below were found in one sample sequenced in a study of T-cell reconstitution after alpha-beta-depleted transplantation in children. Unique molecular identifiers were used in preparing the TCRbeta library. One entry per CDR3 protein, called by TCRdb with MiXCR from the PCR reads. Of a few hundred thousand distinct CDR3 sequences listed, over 20% were seen once; the top ten hold about a third. Sequenced material: PBMCs, taken before TCRalphabeta/CD19-depleted stem cell transplant. These receptors were obtained from a boy in the first two years of life with Wiskott-Aldrich syndrome, due to receive a stem cell transplant.

The genes are TRBV4-1 and TRBJ2-7, with 9 bases aligning to TRBD1. The CDR3 is made up of 16 amino acids. CDR1 and CDR2 from the germline V gene are MGHRA and YSYEKL. V lost 2 bases, J lost 2 bases, and 7 bases stayed unmatched. The chain's CDR3 is CASSQQWDRATYEQYF. The CDR3 region has the DNA TGCGCCAGCAGCCAACAGTGGGACAGGGCCACCTACGAGCAGTACTTC.

This clonotype was recorded a few times. This sequence joins TRBV5-1 and TRBJ2-1; 13 bases line up with TRBD2. Germline CDR1 is SGHRS and CDR2 is YFSETQ. The CDR3 runs 16 residues. V was clipped by 4 bases and J by 7 bases; unmatched bases: 8. The CDR3 sequence is CASSPRRTSGSNEQFF. The CDR3 DNA follows: TGCGCCAGCAGCCCACGAAGGACTAGCGGGAGTAATGAGCAGTTCTTC.

This clonotype has a handful of counts. J is TRBJ1-5 and V is TRBV29-1; no clear D gene. V lost 6 bases, J lost 9 bases, and 12 bases lay in between. There are 11 residues in the CDR3. The V gene's germline CDR1 is SQVTM and CDR2 ANQGSEA. CDR3 coding DNA: TGCAGCGTGGGTCCCCTTTGGCCCCAGCATTTT. Protein: CSVGPLWPQHF.

The chain combines TRBV5-1 with TRBJ2-3; D tentatively fits TRBD1 or TRBD2 (5 bases each). CDR1 SGHRS and CDR2 YFSETQ come from the germline V gene. The V end was cut by 1 base, the J end by 2 bases, with 17 bases between. The CDR3 covers 17 residues. The CDR3 is CASSLLPAGSDTDTQYF. The CDR3 DNA follows: TGCGCCAGCAGCTTGCTCCCGGCAGGGAGCGACACAGATACGCAGTATTTT.

In its sample, this clonotype was seen a few times. The V gene is TRBV20-1, the J gene TRBJ2-3; no firm D call. V was clipped by 0 bases and J by 5 bases, with 9 bases between them. CDR3 length equals 13 residues. The germline CDR1 and CDR2 sequences are DFQATT and SNEGSKA (reference sequence). Here the CDR3 DNA reads TGCAGTGCTAGAGACCAGATCCGAGATACGCAGTATTTT. This encodes CSARDQIRDTQYF.

This chain uses TRBV20-1 with TRBJ2-3; 8 bases align to TRBD1. CDR1 is DFQATT, CDR2 SNEGSKA, per germline (reference sequence). The V gene end was trimmed by 0 bases and the J gene end by 5 bases; junction bases not matched to a gene: 4. CDR3 length: 14 residues. CDR3 DNA sequence: TGCAGTGCTAGAGATACAGGGGGAGTAGATACGCAGTATTTT. This encodes CSARDTGGVDTQYF.

The chain carries TRBV5-1 and TRBJ2-2, with D perhaps matching TRBD1 or TRBD2 (6 bases each). This CDR3 contains 14 residues. Between the trimmed V and J ends, which lost 7 bases and 1 base, there was a span of 11 bases. Germline CDR1 reads SGHRS; CDR2 reads YFSETQ. The DNA of the CDR3 is TGCGCCAGCTCCGAGGGGGGGAACACCGGGGAGCTGTTTTTT. Protein: CASSEGGNTGELFF.

This clonotype was seen a handful of times. V gene TRBV29-1 combines with J gene TRBJ2-1; D remains unclear. The CDR3 is 14 amino acids. Trimming removed 4 bases from V and 0 bases from J, with 10 bases in between. The germline gives CDR1 SQVTM, CDR2 ANQGSEA. The CDR3 region has the DNA TGCAGCGTTGTGTACCTGAGCTCCTACAATGAGCAGTTCTTC. Translating gives CSVVYLSSYNEQFF.

J is TRBJ1-4 and V is TRBV2, with TRBD1 matching 10 bases. This CDR3 has 15 residues. With 6 bases clipped from V and 5 bases from J, the junction kept 6 bases outside the gene matches. CDR1 is SNHLY and CDR2 is FYNNEI in the germline V gene. The CDR3 coding sequence is TGTGCCAGCAGGCTAGGACAGGGGGTAAATGAAAAACTGTTTTTT. This gives the protein CASRLGQGVNEKLFF.

This clonotype came up a few times. The rearrangement links TRBV5-1 to TRBJ2-1; 11 bases agree with TRBD1. With 4 bases clipped from V and 6 bases from J, the junction kept 6 bases outside the gene matches. The CDR3 totals 15 residues. CDR1 is SGHRS, CDR2 YFSETQ, per germline. In DNA, the CDR3 is TGCGCCAGCAGCGACCCGGGACAGGGGGGCAATGAGCAGTTCTTC. This sequence encodes CASSDPGQGGNEQFF.

The sample holds a few counts of this clonotype. The chain has TRBV4-1 and TRBJ2-1, with D hard to call. The germline V gene has CDR1 MGHRA and CDR2 YSYEKL. There are 14 residues in the CDR3. Trimming removed 1 base from V and 4 bases from J, with 8 bases in between. The CDR3 region has the DNA TGCGCCAGCAGCCAAGTGTTTCAATACAATGAGCAGTTCTTC. Its protein is CASSQVFQYNEQFF.

V usage is TRBV20-1 and J usage is TRBJ2-1; tentative D call: TRBD2 (5 bases). Deletions cut 3 bases from V and 7 bases from J, with 10 bases between. The germline V gene encodes CDR1 DFQATT and CDR2 SNEGSKA (reference sequence). The CDR3 runs 12 residues. This chain's CDR3 is CSASPGGNEQFF. The CDR3 coding sequence is TGCAGTGCTAGCCCAGGAGGAAATGAGCAGTTCTTC.

The V gene is TRBV10-3, the J gene TRBJ1-5, with D maybe TRBD1 (6 bases). V was clipped by 11 bases and J by 3 bases, with 14 bases between them. Germline CDR1 is ENHRY and CDR2 is SYGVKD. CDR3 length equals 13 residues. CDR3 bases: TGTGCCGGACAAGGGACATTCAATCAGCCCCAGCATTTT. It codes for CAGQGTFNQPQHF.

This clonotype has just a few counts. This chain connects TRBV10-3 to TRBJ2-2; 9 bases match TRBD1. This CDR3 spans 15 amino acids. Germline V gives CDR1 ENHRY, CDR2 SYGVKD. With 6 bases clipped from V and 4 bases from J, the junction kept 6 bases outside the gene matches. CDR3 sequence: CAIRGNRGPTGELFF. The CDR3 DNA reads TGTGCCATCAGGGGAAACAGGGGGCCCACCGGGGAGCTGTTTTTT.

Only a few counts were recorded for this clonotype. The V gene is TRBV28, the J gene TRBJ2-7; D may match TRBD1 or TRBD2 (5 bases each). This CDR3 has 12 amino acids. V lost 7 bases to trimming and J lost 7 bases, with 14 bases between them. CDR1 MDHEN and CDR2 SYDVKM come from the germline V gene. The CDR3 reads CASTGRQSEQYF. The CDR3 DNA is TGTGCCAGCACGGGACGTCAGAGTGAGCAGTACTTC.